This T cell receptor beta chain was retrieved from a study of shared clonotypes between healthy human individuals. Overall study context: Donors were two women and a few men aged 18 to 49. Each donor's CD8 memory used one plate, CD8 naive two, each CD4 subset three. Study outcomes and limitations: Against clonotypes common to all four donors, non-shared ones had lower generation probabilities.

With regard to this clone: The antigen is unknown.

There are 15 residues in the CDR3. Trimming left V 3 bases short and J 0 bases short, with 11 bases between. Germline CDR1 KGHSH, CDR2 LQKENI. Clones were read by immunoSEQ multiplex PCR, and TCRdb kept only the in-frame ones, dropping some. The sample lists millions of clones; 95% were seen once. Sequencing used naive CD4+ T cells sorted from blood. Subset here: CD45RA+ positively selected. The chain is built from TRBV18 and TRBJ2-5, with D uncertain. This clonotype was obtained from a man aged 18 to 35 in good health. For the CDR3, the DNA is TGTGCCAGCTCACCGGCCCAGGCCCACCAAGAGACCCAGTACTTC. Translating gives CASSPAQAHQETQYF.